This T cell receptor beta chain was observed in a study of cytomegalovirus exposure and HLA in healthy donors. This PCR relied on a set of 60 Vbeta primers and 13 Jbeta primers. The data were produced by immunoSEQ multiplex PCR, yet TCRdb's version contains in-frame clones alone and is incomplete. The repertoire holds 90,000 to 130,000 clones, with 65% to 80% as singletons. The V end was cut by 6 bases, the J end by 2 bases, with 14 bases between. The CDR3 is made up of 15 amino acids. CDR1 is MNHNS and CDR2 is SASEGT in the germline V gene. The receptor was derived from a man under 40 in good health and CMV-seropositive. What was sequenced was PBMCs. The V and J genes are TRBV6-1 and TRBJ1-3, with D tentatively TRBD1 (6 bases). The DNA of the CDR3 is TGTGCCAGCAGCGACGGACAGTTTCCTGGAAACACCATATATTTT. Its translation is CASSDGQFPGNTIYF.